The present T cell receptor (beta chain) was sequenced within a study of cytomegalovirus exposure and HLA in healthy donors. Overall study findings and caveats: In a later analysis, at a false discovery rate of 0.05, under 20,000 TCR beta sequences were associated with HLA alleles. Some V segments, TRBV6-2 and TRBV6-3 among them, were indistinguishable and were therefore excluded. CMV serostatus was the sole immune exposure data available.

This clone was counted a few times. Its antigen is not identified. Vbeta (60) and Jbeta (13) primers were used in the PCR. The assay was immunoSEQ multiplex PCR, and TCRdb's table has in-frame clones only and misses some. Counted here are 150,000 to 200,000 clones, roughly 77% occurring once; the ten biggest clones make up around 1.4%. This CDR3 spans 14 amino acids. With V trimmed by 5 bases and J by 8 bases, 11 bases remained unmatched. In germline, CDR1 is MNHNY, CDR2 SVGAGI (reference sequence). This sequence originates from a woman aged 45-60 years in good health and CMV-seronegative. The sequencing sample was made of PBMCs. The V call is TRBV6-6, the J call TRBJ1-1, with 7 nucleotides matching TRBD1. The CDR3 sequence is CASSRNRGAQEAFF. CDR3 in DNA: TGTGCCAGCAGTCGTAACAGGGGAGCCCAAGAAGCTTTCTTT.